This T cell receptor beta chain stems from a study of blood T cell repertoires in COVID-19. V was trimmed by 0 bases and J by 10 bases, leaving 7 bases between them. CDR3 length: 13 residues. In the study's own analysis: Amplification of reference gene primers was used by the study to estimate nucleated cell counts. Clones were read by immunoSEQ multiplex PCR, and TCRdb kept only the in-frame ones, dropping some. D and trimming come from the DNA, and the V and J calls and clone size come from that table. Seen here are under 150,000 clones, roughly 87% observed once, and the top ten hold under 20%. This clone came up a few times.

The chain links TRBV12-3 or TRBV12-4 to TRBJ1-6; possibly TRBD1 for D (6 bases). The material sequenced was PBMCs or T cells enriched from blood (not recorded which). The TCR sequence derives from a young man who had recovered from COVID-19. CDR3 DNA sequence: TGTGCCAGCAGTTTAGCGCAGGGGTCACCCCTCCACTTT. Its translation is CASSLAQGSPLHF.